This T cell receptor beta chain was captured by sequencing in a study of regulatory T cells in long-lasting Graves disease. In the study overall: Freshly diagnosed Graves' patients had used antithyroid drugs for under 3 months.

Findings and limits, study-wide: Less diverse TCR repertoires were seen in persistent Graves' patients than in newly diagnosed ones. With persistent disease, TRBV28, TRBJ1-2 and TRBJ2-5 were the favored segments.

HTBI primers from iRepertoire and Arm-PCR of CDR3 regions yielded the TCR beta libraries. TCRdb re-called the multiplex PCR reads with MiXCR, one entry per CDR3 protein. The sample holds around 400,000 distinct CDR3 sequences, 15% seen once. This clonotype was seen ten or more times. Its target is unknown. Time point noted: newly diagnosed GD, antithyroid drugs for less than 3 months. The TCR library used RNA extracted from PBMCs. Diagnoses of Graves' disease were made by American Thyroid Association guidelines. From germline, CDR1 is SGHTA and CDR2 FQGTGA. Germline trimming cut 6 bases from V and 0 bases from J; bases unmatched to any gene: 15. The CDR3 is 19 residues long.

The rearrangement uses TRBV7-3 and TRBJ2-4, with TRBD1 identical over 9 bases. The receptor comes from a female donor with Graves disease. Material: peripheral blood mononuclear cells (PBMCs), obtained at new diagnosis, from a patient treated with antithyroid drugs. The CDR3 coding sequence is TGTGCCAGCAGTGAAACGGGACAGGGCCGACTCCTAGCCAAAAACATTCAGTACTTC. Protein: CASSETGQGRLLAKNIQYF. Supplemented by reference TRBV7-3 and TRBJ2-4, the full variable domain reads GAGVSQTPSNKVTEKGKYVELRCDPISGHTALYWYRQSLGQGPEFLIYFQGTGAADDSGLPNDRFFAVRPEGSVSTLKIQRTERGDSAVYLCASSETGQGRLLAKNIQYFGAGTRLSVL.